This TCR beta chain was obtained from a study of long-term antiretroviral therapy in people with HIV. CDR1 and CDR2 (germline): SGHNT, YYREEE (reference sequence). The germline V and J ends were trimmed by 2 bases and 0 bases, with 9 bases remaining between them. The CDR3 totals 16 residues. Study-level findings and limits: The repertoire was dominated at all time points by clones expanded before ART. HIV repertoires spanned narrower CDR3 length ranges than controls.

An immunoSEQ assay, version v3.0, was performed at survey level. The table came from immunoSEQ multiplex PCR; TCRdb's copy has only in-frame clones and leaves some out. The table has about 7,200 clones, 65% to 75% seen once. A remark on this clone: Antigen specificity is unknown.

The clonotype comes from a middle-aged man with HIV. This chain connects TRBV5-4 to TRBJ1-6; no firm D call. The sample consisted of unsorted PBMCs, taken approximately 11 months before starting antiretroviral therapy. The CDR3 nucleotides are TGTGCCAGCAGCTTAGACGGGAGCTCCTATAATTCACCCCTCCACTTT. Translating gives CASSLDGSSYNSPLHF.